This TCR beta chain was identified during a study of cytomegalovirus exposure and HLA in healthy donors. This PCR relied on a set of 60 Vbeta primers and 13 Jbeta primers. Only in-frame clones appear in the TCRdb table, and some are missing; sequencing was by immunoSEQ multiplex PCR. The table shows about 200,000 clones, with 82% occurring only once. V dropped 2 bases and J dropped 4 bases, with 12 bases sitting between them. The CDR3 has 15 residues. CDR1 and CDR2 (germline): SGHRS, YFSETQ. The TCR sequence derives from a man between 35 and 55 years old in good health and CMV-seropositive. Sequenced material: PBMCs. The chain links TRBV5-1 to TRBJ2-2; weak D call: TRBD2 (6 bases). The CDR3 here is CASSFDGRITGELFF. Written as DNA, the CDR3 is TGCGCCAGCAGCTTCGACGGGAGAATCACCGGGGAGCTGTTTTTT.